This T cell receptor beta chain was captured in a study of cytomegalovirus exposure and HLA in healthy donors. The PCR used 60 Vbeta and 13 Jbeta primers. Sequenced by immunoSEQ multiplex PCR; TCRdb stores in-frame clones only, minus some. In all, the sample yields around 150,000 clones. V lost 3 bases, J lost 3 bases, and 11 bases stayed unmatched. The CDR3 sequence is 16 residues long. Germline loops: CDR1 SGDLS, CDR2 YYNGEE. The rearrangement links TRBV9 to TRBJ1-1, with TRBD1 identical over 7 bases. The receptor was derived from a woman between 55 and 75 years old in good health and CMV-seronegative. The sequenced sample was PBMCs. The CDR3 DNA follows: TGTGCCAGCAGCGCAGGTTCGAAACAGGGGCACACTGAAGCTTTCTTT. Amino acids: CASSAGSKQGHTEAFF.